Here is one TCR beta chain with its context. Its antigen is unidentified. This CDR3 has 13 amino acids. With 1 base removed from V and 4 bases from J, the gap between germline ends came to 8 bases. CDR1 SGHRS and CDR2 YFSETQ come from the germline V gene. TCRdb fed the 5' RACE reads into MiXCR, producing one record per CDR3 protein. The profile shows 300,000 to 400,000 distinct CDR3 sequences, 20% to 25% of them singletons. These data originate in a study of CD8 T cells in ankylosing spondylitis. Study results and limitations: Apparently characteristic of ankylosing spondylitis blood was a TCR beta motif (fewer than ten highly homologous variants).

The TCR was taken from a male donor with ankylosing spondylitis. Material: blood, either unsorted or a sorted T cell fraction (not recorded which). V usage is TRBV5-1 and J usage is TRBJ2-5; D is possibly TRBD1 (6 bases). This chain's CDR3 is CASSLIRGETQYF. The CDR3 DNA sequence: TGCGCCAGCAGCTTGATCAGGGGAGAGACCCAGTACTTC.